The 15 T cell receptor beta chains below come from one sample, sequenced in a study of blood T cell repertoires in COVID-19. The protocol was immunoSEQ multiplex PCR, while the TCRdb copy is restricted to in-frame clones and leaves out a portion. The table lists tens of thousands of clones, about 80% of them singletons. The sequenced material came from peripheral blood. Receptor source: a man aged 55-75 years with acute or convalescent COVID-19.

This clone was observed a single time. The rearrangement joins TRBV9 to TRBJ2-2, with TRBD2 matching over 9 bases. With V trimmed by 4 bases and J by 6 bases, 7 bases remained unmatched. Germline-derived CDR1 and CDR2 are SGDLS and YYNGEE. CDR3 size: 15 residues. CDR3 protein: CASSPPRGGAGELFF. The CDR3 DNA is TGTGCCAGCAGCCCCCCGCGGGGGGGGGCCGGGGAGCTGTTTTTT.

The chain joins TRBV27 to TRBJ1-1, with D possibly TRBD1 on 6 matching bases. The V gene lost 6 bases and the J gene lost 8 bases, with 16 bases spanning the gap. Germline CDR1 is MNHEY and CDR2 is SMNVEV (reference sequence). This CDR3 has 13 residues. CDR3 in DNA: TGTGCCAGCAGCTACGCGGACAGCCTAGAAGCTTTCTTT. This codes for CASSYADSLEAFF.

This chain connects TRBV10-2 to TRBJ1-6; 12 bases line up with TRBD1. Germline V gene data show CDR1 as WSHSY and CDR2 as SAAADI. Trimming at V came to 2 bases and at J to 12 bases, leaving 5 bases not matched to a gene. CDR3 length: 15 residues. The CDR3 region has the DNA TGCGCCAGCAGTGAGCCCGGGACAGGGGGCTTACCCCTCCACTTT. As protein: CASSEPGTGGLPLHF.

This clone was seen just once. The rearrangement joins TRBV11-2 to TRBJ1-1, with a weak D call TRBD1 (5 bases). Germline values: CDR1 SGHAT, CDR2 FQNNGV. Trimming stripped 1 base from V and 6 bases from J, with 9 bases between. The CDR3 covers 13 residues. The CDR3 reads CASSLGGGAEAFF. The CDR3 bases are TGTGCCAGCAGCTTAGGGGGGGGTGCTGAAGCTTTCTTT.

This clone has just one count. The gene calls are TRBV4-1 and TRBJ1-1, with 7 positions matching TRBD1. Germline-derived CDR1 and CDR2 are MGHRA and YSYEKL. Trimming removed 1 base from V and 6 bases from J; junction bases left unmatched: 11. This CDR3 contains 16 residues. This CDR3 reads CASSQAPYATGSEAFF. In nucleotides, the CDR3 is TGCGCCAGCAGCCAAGCCCCTTACGCGACAGGGTCTGAAGCTTTCTTT.

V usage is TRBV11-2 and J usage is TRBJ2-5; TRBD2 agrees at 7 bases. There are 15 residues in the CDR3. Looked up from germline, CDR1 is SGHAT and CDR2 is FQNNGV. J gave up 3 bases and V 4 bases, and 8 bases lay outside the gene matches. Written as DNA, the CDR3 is TGTGCCAGCAGCTCATCGGCGCGGGGGAAAGAGACCCAGTACTTC. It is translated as CASSSSARGKETQYF.

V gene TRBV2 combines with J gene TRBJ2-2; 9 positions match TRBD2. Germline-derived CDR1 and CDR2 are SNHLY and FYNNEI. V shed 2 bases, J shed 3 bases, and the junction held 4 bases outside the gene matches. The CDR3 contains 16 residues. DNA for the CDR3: TGTGCCAGCAGTGAATGGTCTAGCGGGGACACCGGGGAGCTGTTTTTT. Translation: CASSEWSSGDTGELFF. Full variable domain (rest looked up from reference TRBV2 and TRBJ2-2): EPEVTQTPSHQVTQMGQEVILRCVPISNHLYFYWYRQILGQKVEFLVSFYNNEISEKSEIFDDQFSVERPDGSNFTLKIRSTKLEDSAMYFCASSEWSSGDTGELFFGEGSRLTVL.

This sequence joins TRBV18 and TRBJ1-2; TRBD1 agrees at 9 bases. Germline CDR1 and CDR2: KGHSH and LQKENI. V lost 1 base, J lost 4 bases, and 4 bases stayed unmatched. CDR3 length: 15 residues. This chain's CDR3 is CASSPLGQGSYGYTF. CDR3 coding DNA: TGTGCCAGCTCACCACTAGGACAGGGGTCCTATGGCTACACCTTC.

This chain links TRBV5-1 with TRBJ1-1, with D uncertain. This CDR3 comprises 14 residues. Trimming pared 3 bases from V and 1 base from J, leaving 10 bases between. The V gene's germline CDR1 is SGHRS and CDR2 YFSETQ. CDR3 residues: CASSSDGGNTEAFF. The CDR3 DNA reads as TGCGCCAGCAGCTCGGACGGAGGGAACACTGAAGCTTTCTTT.

The CDR3, as DNA: TGTGCCAGCAGCCGGGACAGGGCCGACGAGCAGTACTTC. Translated, it gives CASSRDRADEQYF. The rearrangement links TRBV11-2 to TRBJ2-7, with TRBD1 matching 9 bases. Per the germline V gene, CDR1 is SGHAT and CDR2 is FQNNGV. The CDR3 extends over 13 amino acids. V was clipped by 5 bases and J by 5 bases; unmatched bases: 4. Filled out from reference TRBV11-2 and TRBJ2-7, the complete variable domain reads EAGVAQSPRYKIIEKRQSVAFWCNPISGHATLYWYQQILGQGPKLLIQFQNNGVVDDSQLPKDRFSAERLKGVDSTLKIQPAKLEDSAVYLCASSRDRADEQYFGPGTRLTVT.

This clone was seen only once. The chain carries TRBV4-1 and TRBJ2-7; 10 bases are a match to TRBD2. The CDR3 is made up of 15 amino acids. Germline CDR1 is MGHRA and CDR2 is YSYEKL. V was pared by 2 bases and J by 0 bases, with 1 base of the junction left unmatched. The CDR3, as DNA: TGCGCCAGCAGCCAACAGCGGGGGGGCTCCTACGAGCAGTACTTC. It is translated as CASSQQRGGSYEQYF.

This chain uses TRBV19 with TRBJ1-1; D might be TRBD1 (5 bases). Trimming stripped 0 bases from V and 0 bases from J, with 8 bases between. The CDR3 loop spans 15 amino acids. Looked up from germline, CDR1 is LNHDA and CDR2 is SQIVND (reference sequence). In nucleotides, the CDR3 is TGTGCCAGTAGTATAGATCCGACAGTGAACACTGAAGCTTTCTTT. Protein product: CASSIDPTVNTEAFF.

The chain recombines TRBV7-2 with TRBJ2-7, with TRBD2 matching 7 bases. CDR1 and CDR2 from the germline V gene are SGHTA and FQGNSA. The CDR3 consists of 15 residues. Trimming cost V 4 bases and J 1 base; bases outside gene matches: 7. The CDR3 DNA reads TGTGCCAGCAGCTCTGGAGCGGGGCTGTCCTACGAGCAGTACTTC. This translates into CASSSGAGLSYEQYF.

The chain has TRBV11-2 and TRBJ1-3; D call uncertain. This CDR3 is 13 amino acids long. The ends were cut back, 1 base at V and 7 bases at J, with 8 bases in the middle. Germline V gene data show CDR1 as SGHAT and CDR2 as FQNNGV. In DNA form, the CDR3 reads TGTGCCAGCAGCTTAGTTATTCCCAACACCATATATTTT. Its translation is CASSLVIPNTIYF. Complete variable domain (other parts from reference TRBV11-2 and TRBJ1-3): EAGVAQSPRYKIIEKRQSVAFWCNPISGHATLYWYQQILGQGPKLLIQFQNNGVVDDSQLPKDRFSAERLKGVDSTLKIQPAKLEDSAVYLCASSLVIPNTIYFGEGSWLTVV.

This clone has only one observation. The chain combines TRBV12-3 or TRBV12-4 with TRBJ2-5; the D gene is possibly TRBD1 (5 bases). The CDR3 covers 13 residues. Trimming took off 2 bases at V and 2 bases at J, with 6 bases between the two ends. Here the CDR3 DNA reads TGTGCCAGCAGTTTAAGGGGTCAAGAGACCCAGTACTTC. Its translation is CASSLRGQETQYF.